The sequence of this T cell receptor (beta chain) was determined in a study of CD8+CD57+ T cells in acquired aplastic anemia. Study background: Sorted CD4+ and CD8+ cells yielded DNA averaging around 3.2 ug. Healthy CD8+ samples averaged about 11.0 million reads.

The sample holds many counts of this clonotype. Its cognate antigen is unknown. Trimming took off 4 bases at V and 7 bases at J, with 14 bases between the two ends. The CDR3 has 13 amino acids. Per the germline V gene, CDR1 is SGHKS and CDR2 is YYEKEE (reference sequence). Investigators profiled TCR beta VDJ and CDR3 from genomic DNA template. TCRdb re-derived calls from the reads in MiXCR, one entry per CDR3 protein. The table lists 35,000 to 45,000 distinct CDR3 sequences, 68% of them singletons. Study-wide findings and caveats: Between patients and controls, CD8+ Simpson's diversity did not vary significantly. Patients and controls were found to share fewer than 35 CD8+ CDR3 sequences.

V and J are TRBV5-5 and TRBJ1-2; maybe TRBD1 (5 bases). The sequencing input was sorted CD4+, CD8+, or CD8+CD57+ T cells (not recorded which) from PBMCs. The receptor was isolated from a human donor in good health, serving as a control. The CDR3 DNA reads as TGTGCCAGCAGCCTGGGGTTAGGGGTTGGCTACACCTTC. This translates into CASSLGLGVGYTF.